Detailed here is one T cell receptor beta chain. The table lists this clone with a few counts. What this receptor recognizes is not known. Qualities for individual bases were not recorded, and no much larger clone is one base off. This entry is derived from a study of vaccination effects on CD4 cells after COVID-19 (dated by TCRdb to the early 2020s). Background on the whole study: Across the study, the median time from the second dose to post-vaccine sampling was 72 days (range 14 to 241). The Oncomine TCR Beta short-read assay on an Illumina iSeq 100 was used to sequence cultures from other donors in the study. SARS-CoV-2 spike-specific CD4+ TCR repertoires from before and after mRNA vaccination were compared in COVID-19 convalescent patients and in infection-naive vaccine recipients. A total of approximately 9 COVID-19 convalescent patients and a handful of SARS-CoV-2-naive healthy vaccine recipients were included in the full study. The paper's findings and limits, for the study overall: The study was limited by a small number of convalescent patients, and early post-infection timepoints were lacking. Clones induced by infection and clones induced by vaccination both contracted markedly at late timepoints after vaccination, which fits with T cell responses waning over time. Among healthy vaccine recipients, nearly all vaccine-induced clones were SARS-CoV-2 mono-reactive, and only 1 of 255 was cross-reactive with common cold coronaviruses.

The ViraFEST assay stimulated PBMC with viral peptide pools and then used TCR sequencing to identify antigen-specific CD4+ T cell clonotypes by expansion. After approximately eleven days of culture, CD4+ T cells were isolated with the EasySep CD4+ T cell isolation kit. Participants received two doses of either the BNT162b2 or the mRNA-1273 mRNA SARS-CoV-2 vaccine. The absence of prior SARS-CoV-2 infection in healthy vaccine recipients was confirmed by negative nucleocapsid antibodies before and after vaccination. Each well held two million PBMC cultured in IMDM containing approximately 5% human AB serum, roughly 9.6 IU/ml IL-2 and gentamicin, along with around 9.1 ug/ml peptides. Half of the culture medium was replaced with fresh IL-2-containing medium on days 3 and 7. Each peptide stimulation condition was cultured in triplicate wells unless otherwise noted. PBMC were separated from whole blood using Ficoll-Paque Plus gradient centrifugation and were then either cryopreserved at -140C or used fresh. The spike proteins of SARS-CoV-2 and of the common cold coronaviruses HCoV-NL63, HCoV-OC43 and HCoV-229E were spanned by overlapping peptide pools. The QIAamp micro DNA kit was used to extract genomic DNA from the cultured CD4+ T cells.

CDR1 KGHDR and CDR2 SFDVKD are derived from the germline V gene. There are 17 amino acids in the CDR3, from cysteine to phenylalanine inclusive. Only the CDR3 portion is preserved as DNA: 51 bases, with reading frame beginning at the first base. V has 3 bases trimmed and J has 6 bases trimmed; junction bases matching no gene number 6. Libraries were prepared through the immunoSEQ multiplex PCR assay. TCR beta CDR3 sequencing was performed on DNA from the cultured, isolated CD4+ T cells. The authors' analysis ran thus. Non-productive TCR sequences were removed, reads were trimmed to the CDR3 region, and CDR3s of at least 7 amino acids were retained. The MANAFEST web app was used to identify antigen-specific clonotypes by comparing expansion in peptide wells with expansion in reference cultures. To count as positive, a clone had to show expansion at FDR<0.05 compared with the reference and with all other wells, an odds ratio above 5, and a frequency above 0.1% in two replicate wells. Clonotypes significantly expanded in SARS-CoV-2 spike wells and in at least one common cold coronavirus spike condition were defined as cross-reactive. Using the stringdist R package, CDR3 similarity was measured by Levenshtein distance, and unrooted trees were constructed with ape in R 3.6.1. Imported from immuneACCESS, the table was reduced by TCRdb to in-frame sequences with V and J called. These copies leave out some clones; in studies compared against another copy, an unresolved V gene accounts for under half, and the cause of the remainder is not known. V and J calls plus clone size are reproduced from that table; the DNA served to infer D and trimming. The table for this sample lists 20,000 to 25,000 clones; 75% to 85% of them were counted only once. The ten largest account for 5.6% of the sample.

This chain is built from TRBV24-1 and TRBJ2-1, and 14 junctional nucleotides match TRBD2. The receptor comes from a human donor who received a COVID-19 vaccine. Some clones in this sample may be carry-over from other donors' samples. Specimen: CD4+ T cells from PBMCs cultured with SARS-CoV-2 spike peptides, collected after COVID-19 vaccination. Explained via the paper, the cell subset or site label denotes: SARS-CoV-2 spike overlapping peptide pool stimulation. The DNA sequence is given as TGTGCCACCAGTGATCCCGGACTAGCGGGGGGTTTCAATGAGCAGTTCTTC. This translates into CATSDPGLAGGFNEQFF.